The entry that follows covers one T cell receptor beta chain sequence. Its specificity is unknown. CDR1 and CDR2 (germline): LNHDA, SQIVND (reference sequence). CDR3 size: 17 residues. Each sample's input was roughly 270 ng genomic DNA, some 40,000 genome equivalents. The record originates from a study of T cell clusters in autoimmune cytopenias. Study findings and constraints: Healthy donors had 2.5 to 3.5-fold more exclusive TRB clusters than active autoimmune hepatitis patients. Functional roles of the in silico T cell clusters still await experimental validation. TRB repertoire shifts in secondary cytopenia and chronic lymphocytic leukemia mostly reflected lymphoma, not autoimmunity.

TRB was amplified by touch-down multiplex PCR, primer pools A and B combined. After re-calling the multiplex PCR reads, TCRdb lists one entry per CDR3 protein, DNA absent. This listing includes a few thousand distinct CDR3 sequences. This clonotype was sampled from a human donor with an autoimmune cytopenia or autoimmune hepatitis (not recorded which). The sequencing sample was made of peripheral blood. V gene TRBV19 combines with J gene TRBJ2-1; TCRdb names TRBD1, which stays unverified in the absence of DNA. This CDR3 reads CASSSPYRATPYNEQFF.